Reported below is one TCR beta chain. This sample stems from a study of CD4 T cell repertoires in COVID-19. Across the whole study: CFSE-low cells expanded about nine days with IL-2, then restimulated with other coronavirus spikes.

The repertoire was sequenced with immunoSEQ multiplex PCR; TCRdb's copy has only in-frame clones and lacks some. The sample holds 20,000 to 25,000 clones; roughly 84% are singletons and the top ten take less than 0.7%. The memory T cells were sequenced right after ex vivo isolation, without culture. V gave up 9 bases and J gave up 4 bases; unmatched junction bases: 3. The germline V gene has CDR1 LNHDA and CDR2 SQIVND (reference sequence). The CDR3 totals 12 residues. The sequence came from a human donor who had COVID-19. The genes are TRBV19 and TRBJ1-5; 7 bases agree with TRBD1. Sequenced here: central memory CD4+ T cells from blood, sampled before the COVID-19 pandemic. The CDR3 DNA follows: TGTGCCAGCGGGACAGTTAATCAGCCCCAGCATTTT. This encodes CASGTVNQPQHF.